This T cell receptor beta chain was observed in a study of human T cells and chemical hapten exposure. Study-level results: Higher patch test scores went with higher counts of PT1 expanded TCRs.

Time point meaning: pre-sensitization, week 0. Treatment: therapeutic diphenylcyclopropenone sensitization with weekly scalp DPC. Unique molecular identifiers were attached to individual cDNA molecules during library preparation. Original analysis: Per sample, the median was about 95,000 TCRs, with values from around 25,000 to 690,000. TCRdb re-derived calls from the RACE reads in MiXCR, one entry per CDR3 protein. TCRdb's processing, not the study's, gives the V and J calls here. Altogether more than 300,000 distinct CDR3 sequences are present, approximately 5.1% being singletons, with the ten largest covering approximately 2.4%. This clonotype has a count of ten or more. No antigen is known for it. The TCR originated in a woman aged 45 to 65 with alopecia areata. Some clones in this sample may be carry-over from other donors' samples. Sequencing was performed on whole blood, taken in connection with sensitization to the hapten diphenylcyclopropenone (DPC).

CDR3 residues: CASSVPTSGTPYEQFF. For the CDR3, the DNA is TGTGCCAGCAGTGTGCCGACTAGCGGAACCCCTTATGAGCAGTTCTTC. The chain uses TRBV6-2 or TRBV6-3 and TRBJ2-1, with 9 bases matching TRBD2. With V trimmed by 5 bases and J by 8 bases, 13 bases remained unmatched. The CDR3 length is 16 residues. Germline V gene lookup returns CDR1 MNHEY and CDR2 SVGEGT.